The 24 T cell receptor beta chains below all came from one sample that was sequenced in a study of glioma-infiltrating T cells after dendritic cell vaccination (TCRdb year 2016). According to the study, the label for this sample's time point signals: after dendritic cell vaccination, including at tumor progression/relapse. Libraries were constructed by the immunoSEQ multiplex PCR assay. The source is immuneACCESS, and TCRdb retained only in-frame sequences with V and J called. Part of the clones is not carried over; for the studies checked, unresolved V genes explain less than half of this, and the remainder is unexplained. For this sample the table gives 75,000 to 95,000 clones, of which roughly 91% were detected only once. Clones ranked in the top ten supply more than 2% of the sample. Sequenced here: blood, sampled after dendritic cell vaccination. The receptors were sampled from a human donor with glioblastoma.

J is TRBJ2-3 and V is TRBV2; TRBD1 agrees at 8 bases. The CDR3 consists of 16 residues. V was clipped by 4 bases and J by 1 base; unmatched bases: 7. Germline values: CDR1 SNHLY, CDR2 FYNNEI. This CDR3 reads CASSVSRGRGTDTQYF. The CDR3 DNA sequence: TGTGCCAGCAGTGTGAGCAGGGGGCGAGGCACAGATACGCAGTATTTT.

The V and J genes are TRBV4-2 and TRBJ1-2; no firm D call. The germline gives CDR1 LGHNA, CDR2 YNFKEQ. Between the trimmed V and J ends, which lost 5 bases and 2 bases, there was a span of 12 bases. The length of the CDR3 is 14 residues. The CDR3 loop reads CASSGGSINYGYTF. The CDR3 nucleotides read TGTGCCAGCAGCGGCGGGTCCATAAACTATGGCTACACCTTC.

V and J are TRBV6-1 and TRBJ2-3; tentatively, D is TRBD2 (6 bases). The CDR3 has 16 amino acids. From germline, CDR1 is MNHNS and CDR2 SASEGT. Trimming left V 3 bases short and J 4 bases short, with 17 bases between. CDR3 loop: CASSERGGPSPDTQYF. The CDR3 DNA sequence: TGTGCCAGCAGTGAGAGAGGAGGGCCCTCTCCAGATACGCAGTATTTT.

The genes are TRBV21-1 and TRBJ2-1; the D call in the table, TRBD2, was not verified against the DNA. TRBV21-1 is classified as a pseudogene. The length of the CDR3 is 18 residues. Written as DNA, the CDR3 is TGTGCCAGCAGCAAAGCCCTTCCCGTTTTGAGCTCCTACAATGAGCAGTTCTTC. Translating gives CASSKALPVLSSYNEQFF.

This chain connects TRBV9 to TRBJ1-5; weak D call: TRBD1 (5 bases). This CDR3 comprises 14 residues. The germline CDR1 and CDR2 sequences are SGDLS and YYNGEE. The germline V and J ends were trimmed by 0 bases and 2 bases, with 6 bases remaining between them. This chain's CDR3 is CASSVEGGNQPQHF. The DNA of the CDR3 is TGTGCCAGCAGCGTAGAAGGGGGCAATCAGCCCCAGCATTTT.

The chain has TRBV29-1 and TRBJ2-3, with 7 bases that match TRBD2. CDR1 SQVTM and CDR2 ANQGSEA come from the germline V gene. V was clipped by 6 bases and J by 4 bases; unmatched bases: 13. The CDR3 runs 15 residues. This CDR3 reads CSVGRGTALPDTQYF. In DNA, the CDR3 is TGCAGCGTAGGGAGGGGCACTGCCCTTCCAGATACGCAGTATTTT.

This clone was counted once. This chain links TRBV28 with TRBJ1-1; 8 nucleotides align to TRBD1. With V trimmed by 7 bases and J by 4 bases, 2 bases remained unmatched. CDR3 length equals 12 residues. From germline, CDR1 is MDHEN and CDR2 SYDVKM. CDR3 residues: CASTTGGTEAFF. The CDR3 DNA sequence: TGTGCCAGCACCACAGGGGGCACTGAAGCTTTCTTT.

The CDR3: CASSLQGASTFQETQYF. CDR3 nucleotide sequence: TGCGCCAGCAGCCTACAGGGGGCGTCTACCTTCCAAGAGACCCAGTACTTC. The gene calls are TRBV4-1 and TRBJ2-5; 9 nucleotides match TRBD1. The CDR3 totals 17 residues. V lost 4 bases and J lost 1; bases outside the gene matches: 10. CDR1 and CDR2 from the germline V gene are MGHRA and YSYEKL.

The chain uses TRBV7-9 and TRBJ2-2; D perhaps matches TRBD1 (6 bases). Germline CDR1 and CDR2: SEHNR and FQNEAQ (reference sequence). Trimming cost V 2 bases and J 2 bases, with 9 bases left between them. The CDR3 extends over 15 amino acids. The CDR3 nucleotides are TGTGCCAGCAGCTTACCGGGACAAAACACCGGGGAGCTGTTTTTT. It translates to CASSLPGQNTGELFF.

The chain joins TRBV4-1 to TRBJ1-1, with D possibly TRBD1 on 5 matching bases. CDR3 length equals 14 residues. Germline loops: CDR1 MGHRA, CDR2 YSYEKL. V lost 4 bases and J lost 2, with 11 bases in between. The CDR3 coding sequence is TGCGCCAGCAGCCGAGACGACAGAAACACTGAAGCTTTCTTT. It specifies CASSRDDRNTEAFF.

CDR3 in amino acids: CASSPTGDRTYEQYF. The CDR3 region has the DNA TGTGCCAGCAGCCCTACAGGGGACCGAACCTACGAGCAGTACTTC. The gene calls are TRBV5-4 and TRBJ2-7; TRBD1 matches at 7 bases. Germline values: CDR1 SGHNT, CDR2 YYREEE (reference sequence). Germline trimming cut 4 bases from V and 2 bases from J; bases unmatched to any gene: 9. The CDR3 runs 15 residues.

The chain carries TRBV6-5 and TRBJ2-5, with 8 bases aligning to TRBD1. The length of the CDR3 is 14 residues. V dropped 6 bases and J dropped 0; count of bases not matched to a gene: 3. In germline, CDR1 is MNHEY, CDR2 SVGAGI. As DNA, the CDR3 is TGTGCCAGCAGGTGGACAGGGTACCAAGAGACCCAGTACTTC. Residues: CASRWTGYQETQYF.

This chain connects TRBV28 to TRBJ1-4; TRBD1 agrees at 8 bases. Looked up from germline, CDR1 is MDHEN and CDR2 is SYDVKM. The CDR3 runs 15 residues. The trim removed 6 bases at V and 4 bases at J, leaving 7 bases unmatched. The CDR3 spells CASRSTGQDNEKLFF. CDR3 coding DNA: TGTGCCAGCAGATCCACGGGACAGGATAATGAAAAACTGTTTTTT.

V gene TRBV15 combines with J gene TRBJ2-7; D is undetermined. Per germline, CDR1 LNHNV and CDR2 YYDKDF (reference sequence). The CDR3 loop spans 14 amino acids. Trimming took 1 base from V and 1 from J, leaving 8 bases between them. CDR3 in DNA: TGTGCCACCAGCAGAGGGTCGGGTTCCTACGAGCAGTACTTC. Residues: CATSRGSGSYEQYF.

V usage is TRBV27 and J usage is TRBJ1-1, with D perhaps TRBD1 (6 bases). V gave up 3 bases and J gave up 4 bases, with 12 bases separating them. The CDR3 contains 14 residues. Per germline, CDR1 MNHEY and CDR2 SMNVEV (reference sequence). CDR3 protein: CASSFLDRATEAFF. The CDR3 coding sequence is TGTGCCAGCAGTTTTTTGGACAGAGCCACTGAAGCTTTCTTT.

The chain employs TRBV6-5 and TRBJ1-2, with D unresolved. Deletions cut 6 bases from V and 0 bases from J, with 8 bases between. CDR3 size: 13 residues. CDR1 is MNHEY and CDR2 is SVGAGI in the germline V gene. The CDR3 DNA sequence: TGTGCCAGCAGAGACGGGGCTAACTATGGCTACACCTTC. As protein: CASRDGANYGYTF.

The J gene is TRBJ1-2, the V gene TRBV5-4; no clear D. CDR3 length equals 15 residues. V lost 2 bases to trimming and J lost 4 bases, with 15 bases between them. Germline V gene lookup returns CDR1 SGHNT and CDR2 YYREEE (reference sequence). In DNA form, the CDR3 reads TGTGCCAGCAGCTTACTCGAGCCGGGTAGCTATGGCTACACCTTC. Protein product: CASSLLEPGSYGYTF.

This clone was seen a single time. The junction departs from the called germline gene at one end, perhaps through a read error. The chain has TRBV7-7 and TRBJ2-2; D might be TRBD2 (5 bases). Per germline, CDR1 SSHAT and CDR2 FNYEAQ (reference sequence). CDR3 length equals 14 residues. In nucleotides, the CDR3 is TGTGCTAGCAGCCTTACCGGGGACACCGGGGAGCTGTTTTTT. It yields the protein CASSLTGDTGELFF.

The CDR3 is CSAGGGTGVNEQYF. The CDR3 DNA is TGCAGCGCTGGGGGTGGGACAGGGGTAAACGAGCAGTACTTC. This chain connects TRBV29-1 to TRBJ2-7, with 10 bases identical to TRBD1. The CDR3 has 14 residues. The V gene's germline CDR1 is SQVTM and CDR2 ANQGSEA. Trimming cost V 7 bases and J 5 bases; bases outside gene matches: 11.

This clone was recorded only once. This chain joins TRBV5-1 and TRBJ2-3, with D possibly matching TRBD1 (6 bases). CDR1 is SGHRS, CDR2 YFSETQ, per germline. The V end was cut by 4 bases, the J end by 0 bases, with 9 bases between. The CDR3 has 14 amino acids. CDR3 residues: CASSGGLSTDTQYF. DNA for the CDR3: TGCGCCAGCAGCGGGGGCCTTAGCACAGATACGCAGTATTTT.

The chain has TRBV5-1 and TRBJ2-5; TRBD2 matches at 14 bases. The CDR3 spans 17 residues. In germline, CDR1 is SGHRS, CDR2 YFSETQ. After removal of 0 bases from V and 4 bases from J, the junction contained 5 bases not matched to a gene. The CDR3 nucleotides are TGCGCCAGCAGCTTGGGACTAGCGGGAGGGCCGGGAGAGACCCAGTACTTC. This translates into CASSLGLAGGPGETQYF.

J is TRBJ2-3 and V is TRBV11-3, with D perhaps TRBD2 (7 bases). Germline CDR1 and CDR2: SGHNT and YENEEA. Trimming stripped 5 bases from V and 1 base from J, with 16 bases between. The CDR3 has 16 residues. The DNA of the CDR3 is TGTGCCAGCAGCGGTCGGGGGGCCTGGGGCACAGATACGCAGTATTTT. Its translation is CASSGRGAWGTDTQYF. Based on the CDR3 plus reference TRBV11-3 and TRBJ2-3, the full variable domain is EAGVVQSPRYKIIEKKQPVAFWCNPISGHNTLYWYLQNLGQGPELLIRYENEEAVDDSQLPKDRFSAERLKGVDSTLKIQPAELGDSAVYLCASSGRGAWGTDTQYFGPGTRLTVL.

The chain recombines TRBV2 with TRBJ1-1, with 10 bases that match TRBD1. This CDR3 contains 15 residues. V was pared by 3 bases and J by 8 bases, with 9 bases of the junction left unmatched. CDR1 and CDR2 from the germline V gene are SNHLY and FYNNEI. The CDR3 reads CASSDPGQGTREAFF. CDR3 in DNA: TGTGCCAGCAGTGATCCGGGACAGGGGACCAGGGAAGCTTTCTTT.

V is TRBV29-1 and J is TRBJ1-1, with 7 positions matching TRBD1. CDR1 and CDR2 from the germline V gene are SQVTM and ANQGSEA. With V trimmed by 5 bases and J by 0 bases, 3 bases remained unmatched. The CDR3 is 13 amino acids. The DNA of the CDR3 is TGCAGCGTTAGGACAGGAATGAACACTGAAGCTTTCTTT. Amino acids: CSVRTGMNTEAFF. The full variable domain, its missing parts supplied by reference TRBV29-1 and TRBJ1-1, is SAVISQKPSRDICQRGTSLTIQCQVDSQVTMMFWYRQQPGQSLTLIATANQGSEATYESGFVIDKFPISRPNLTFSTLTVSNMSPEDSSIYLCSVRTGMNTEAFFGQGTRLTVV.